The rows below give T cell receptor beta chains drawn from one sample of a study of T-cell memory formation after mild COVID-19. TCRdb ran MiXCR on the 5' RACE reads and lists one entry per CDR3 protein. Of under 300,000 distinct CDR3 sequences in the sample, roughly 15% were seen once. The sample was PBMCs or a T cell subset sorted from them (not recorded which). The receptors shown here come from a young man who had mild COVID-19 (a few samples of this study predate the infection). Cell type and time point are not known. Each CDR3 is given with its conserved first and last residue. The D gene is left open where the match is weak. Not every row has a clone size; where given, it reads once, few, many or a size class.

v_call	clone_size	d_call	j_call	cdr3_aa	cdr3_nt
TRBV6-2/TRBV6-3	few	TRBD1	TRBJ1-2	CASRDREPYGYTF	TGTGCCAGCAGGGACAGGGAACCTTATGGCTACACCTTC
TRBV5-1	.	.	TRBJ2-5	CASSLVSGQETQYF	TGCGCCAGCAGCTTGGTGTCAGGTCAAGAGACCCAGTACTTC
TRBV5-1	.	.	TRBJ2-2	CASSLEGSRTGELFF	TGCGCCAGCAGCTTGGAGGGCTCGCGCACCGGGGAGCTGTTTTTT
TRBV9	.	.	TRBJ1-6	CASSVALNSPLHF	TGTGCCAGCAGCGTAGCCCTAAATTCACCCCTCCACTTT
TRBV5-1	few	.	TRBJ2-1	CASSLSGGPNNEQFF	TGCGCCAGCAGCTTGTCCGGGGGGCCCAACAATGAGCAGTTCTTC
TRBV5-1	.	TRBD1	TRBJ2-6	CASSSRGQGGSGANVLTF	TGCGCCAGCAGCTCCCGGGGACAGGGGGGCTCTGGGGCCAACGTCCTGACTTTC
TRBV12-3/TRBV12-4	few	.	TRBJ2-2	CASSLFGTGELFF	TGTGCCAGCAGTTTATTCGGGACCGGGGAGCTGTTTTTT
TRBV20-1	few	TRBD1	TRBJ1-1	CSASIFDRETEAFF	TGCAGTGCTAGTATATTCGACAGGGAAACTGAAGCTTTCTTT
TRBV5-1	few	TRBD1	TRBJ1-1	CASSSDRMNTEAFF	TGCGCCAGCAGTTCGGACAGGATGAACACTGAAGCTTTCTTT
TRBV7-8	medium-sized	.	TRBJ2-7	CASSLALDPSGYEQYF	TGTGCCAGCAGCTTAGCGCTCGACCCCTCGGGCTACGAGCAGTACTTC
TRBV4-2	.	.	TRBJ2-2	CASSQEKGMLNTGELFF	TGTGCCAGCAGCCAAGAGAAGGGAATGCTGAACACCGGGGAGCTGTTTTTT
TRBV11-1	.	.	TRBJ2-1	CASSFNNEQFF	TGTGCCAGCAGCTTCAACAATGAGCAGTTCTTC
TRBV7-3	many	.	TRBJ2-3	CASSLNGGTDTQYF	TGTGCCAGCAGCTTAAACGGGGGCACAGATACGCAGTATTTT
TRBV10-3	few	.	TRBJ1-5	CAISEWGSNQPQHF	TGTGCCATCAGTGAGTGGGGAAGCAATCAGCCCCAGCATTTT
TRBV4-3	.	.	TRBJ2-7	CASSQDRRDIDYEQYF	TGCGCCAGCAGCCAAGATAGGAGAGACATCGACTACGAGCAGTACTTC
TRBV6-5	.	TRBD1	TRBJ1-2	CASSRGGVGYTF	TGTGCCAGCAGTAGAGGGGGCGTGGGCTACACCTTC
TRBV5-1	few	.	TRBJ2-2	CASSLFGGELFF	TGCGCCAGCAGCTTGTTTGGCGGGGAGCTGTTTTTT
TRBV5-1	.	.	TRBJ2-3	CASSRLGAADTQYF	TGCGCCAGCAGTCGGCTGGGGGCGGCAGATACGCAGTATTTT
TRBV6-5	.	.	TRBJ1-1	CASSRDRRTEAFF	TGTGCCAGCAGTCGGGACCGGCGAACTGAAGCTTTCTTT
TRBV7-9	many	.	TRBJ1-1	CASSSPGNRAEAFF	TGTGCCAGCAGTTCACCCGGGAACCGGGCTGAAGCTTTCTTT
TRBV10-3	many	.	TRBJ2-4	CAISEGRGTKNIQYF	TGTGCCATCAGTGAGGGGAGAGGGACCAAAAACATTCAGTACTTC
TRBV15	few	.	TRBJ1-2	CATSSDGIYGYTF	TGTGCCACCAGCAGCGACGGGATCTATGGCTACACCTTC
TRBV7-2	.	.	TRBJ2-2	CASSPWGGQNTGELFF	TGTGCCAGCAGCCCCTGGGGGGGACAAAACACCGGGGAGCTGTTTTTT
TRBV18	few	.	TRBJ1-1	CASSPLQGTEAFF	TGTGCCAGCTCACCGCTACAGGGTACTGAAGCTTTCTTT
TRBV2	.	TRBD1	TRBJ2-5	CASSQPDRGRLTETQYF	TGTGCCAGCAGCCAACCCGACAGGGGGCGATTAACAGAGACCCAGTACTTC
TRBV5-1	few	.	TRBJ1-2	CASSLMPVGYTF	TGCGCCAGCAGCTTGATGCCAGTCGGCTACACCTTC